A single sample gave rise to the 25 T cell receptor beta chains below, sequenced in a study of read filtering for tumor transcriptome and immune sequencing. This library used roughly 370 ng RNA and molecular barcoded adaptors spanning alpha/delta and beta/gamma chains. TCRdb processed the reads anew with MiXCR; each CDR3 protein has one entry. The profile shows some 39,000 distinct CDR3 sequences, 11% to 15% of them singletons. The sequenced material came from a population of CD138-negative cells sorted from bone marrow. Source of these receptors: a donor aged 40 or older with multiple myeloma.

This clonotype showed up many times. The CDR3, as DNA: TGTGCCAGCAGCTCAGGGGTTTACACTGAAGCTTTCTTT. Its translation: CASSSGVYTEAFF. The chain combines TRBV12-3 or TRBV12-4 with TRBJ1-1; maybe TRBD1 (6 bases). The CDR3 is 13 residues long. V dropped 6 bases and J dropped 3 bases, with 11 bases sitting between them.

This clonotype was recorded at least ten times. The chain employs TRBV5-5 and TRBJ1-2, with D tentatively TRBD1 (6 bases). Trimming shortened V by 4 bases and J by 6 bases, and 19 bases separated the two germline ends. Germline-derived CDR1 and CDR2 are SGHKS and YYEKEE (reference sequence). This CDR3 is 15 amino acids long. The CDR3, as DNA: TGTGCCAGCAGCCAAACTCGACAGGAGACGGATGGCTACACCTTC. This gives the protein CASSQTRQETDGYTF.

V usage is TRBV20-1 and J usage is TRBJ1-1, with D perhaps matching TRBD1 (6 bases). This CDR3 region has 15 residues. The V gene's germline CDR1 is DFQATT and CDR2 SNEGSKA (reference sequence). Trimming removed 2 bases from V and 1 base from J, with 14 bases in between. The CDR3 spells CSARRDNGRNTEAFF. In DNA, the CDR3 is TGCAGTGCTAGACGGGACAACGGAAGGAACACTGAAGCTTTCTTT.

This clonotype has only a few counts. The chain combines TRBV6-1 with TRBJ1-1, with 8 bases fitting TRBD1. Germline assignment: CDR1 MNHNS and CDR2 SASEGT. The CDR3 runs to 19 residues. Trimming took 1 base from V and 1 from J; bases not matched to a gene: 14. The CDR3 is CASSEGYRGMKWKNTEAFF. CDR3 in DNA: TGTGCCAGCAGTGAAGGCTACAGGGGGATGAAATGGAAGAACACTGAAGCTTTCTTT.

This clonotype appeared many times. V is TRBV6-6 and J is TRBJ1-1; D uncertain. V dropped 6 bases and J dropped 1 base, with 9 bases sitting between them. This CDR3 spans 13 amino acids. Germline V gene sequence: CDR1 MNHNY, CDR2 SVGAGI (reference sequence). CDR3 region: CASSVLGNTEAFF. The DNA for the CDR3 is TGTGCCAGCAGCGTGTTGGGGAACACTGAAGCTTTCTTT.

There are many counts of this clonotype. The chain employs TRBV27 and TRBJ2-7; 11 bases are shared with TRBD1. The CDR3 is 15 amino acids. V gave up 5 bases and J gave up 6 bases; unmatched junction bases: 9. CDR1 is MNHEY, CDR2 SMNVEV, per germline (reference sequence). This chain's CDR3 is CASSVTGTGGFEQYF. The CDR3 DNA is TGTGCCAGCAGTGTTACCGGGACAGGGGGTTTCGAGCAGTACTTC.

This clonotype has at least ten counts. The rearrangement links TRBV20-1 to TRBJ1-5, with D unresolved. Germline V gives CDR1 DFQATT, CDR2 SNEGSKA (reference sequence). The CDR3 has 12 amino acids. Between the trimmed V and J ends, which lost 4 bases and 4 bases, there was a span of 8 bases. CDR3 coding DNA: TGCAGTGCTAAGGTCCCAAATCAGCCCCAGCATTTT. Amino acids: CSAKVPNQPQHF.

This clonotype was recorded many times. The chain carries TRBV5-5 and TRBJ2-2; D is perhaps TRBD1 (5 bases). The CDR3 loop spans 16 amino acids. V was clipped by 1 base and J by 1 base, with 11 bases between them. CDR1 is SGHKS, CDR2 YYEKEE, per germline (reference sequence). The CDR3 region is CASSLLSQGNTGELFF. CDR3 nucleotides: TGTGCCAGCAGCTTGCTCTCGCAGGGGAACACCGGGGAGCTGTTTTTT.

This clonotype occurred a few times. The J gene is TRBJ2-2, the V gene TRBV5-4; unclear D gene. The CDR3 is made up of 15 amino acids. Germline CDR1 and CDR2: SGHNT and YYREEE (reference sequence). V was clipped by 0 bases and J by 2 bases, with 8 bases between them. CDR3 sequence reads: CASSLATVNTGELFF. The CDR3 DNA is TGTGCCAGCAGCTTGGCGACGGTTAACACCGGGGAGCTGTTTTTT. Supplemented by reference TRBV5-4 and TRBJ2-2, the full variable domain reads ETGVTQSPTHLIKTRGQQVTLRCSSQSGHNTVSWYQQALGQGPQFIFQYYREEENGRGNFPPRFSGLQFPNYSSELNVNALELDDSALYLCASSLATVNTGELFFGEGSRLTVL.

The sample holds many counts of this clonotype. The chain combines TRBV7-8 with TRBJ1-5; 7 bases line up with TRBD1. V shed 4 bases, J shed 0 bases, and the junction held 3 bases outside the gene matches. The germline gives CDR1 SGHVS, CDR2 FQNEAQ. This CDR3 is built from 15 residues. CDR3 protein: CASSYRGYSNQPQHF. DNA of the CDR3: TGTGCCAGCAGCTACAGGGGTTATAGCAATCAGCCCCAGCATTTT.

About this clonotype: Germline and junction disagree at one end, which may indicate a read error. CDR3 region: CASTDGDSYNEQFF. CDR3 nucleotide sequence: TGTGCCAGCACAGACGGTGACTCCTACAATGAGCAATTCTTC. The V gene is TRBV6-4, the J gene TRBJ2-1; no definite D call. There are 14 residues in the CDR3. The germline CDR1 and CDR2 sequences are MRHNA and SNTAGT.

CDR3 DNA sequence: TGTGCCAGCAGCTTATTTACTAGCGGCACAGATACGCAGTATTTT. Protein: CASSLFTSGTDTQYF. The J gene is TRBJ2-3, the V gene TRBV11-2; TRBD2 matches at 7 bases. The trim removed 2 bases at V and 1 base at J, leaving 3 bases unmatched. The CDR3 is made up of 15 amino acids. CDR1 is SGHAT and CDR2 is FQNNGV in the germline V gene.

Comments on this clonotype: No conserved phenylalanine or tryptophan is present at the end of the CDR3, so a read error is the likely explanation. V gene TRBV7-2 combines with J gene TRBJ1-2, with D possibly TRBD1 on 5 matching bases. Trimming took off 1 base at V and 2 bases at J, with 8 bases between the two ends. CDR3 length: 14 amino acids. Looked up from germline, CDR1 is SGHTA and CDR2 is FQGNSA. The DNA for the CDR3 is TGTGCCAGCAGCTTAGTCGCAGGGAACTATGGCTACACCCTC. It encodes CASSLVAGNYGYTL.

This clonotype has a count of ten or more. The V and J genes are TRBV7-2 and TRBJ2-7; D is perhaps TRBD2 (5 bases). CDR1 is SGHTA and CDR2 is FQGNSA in the germline V gene. The CDR3 has 14 residues. V was clipped by 0 bases and J by 3 bases, with 9 bases between them. The CDR3 region is CASSLARGGYEQYF. CDR3 sequence (DNA): TGTGCCAGCAGCTTAGCCAGAGGAGGCTACGAGCAGTACTTC. Full variable domain (missing parts from reference TRBV7-2 and TRBJ2-7): GAGVSQSPSNKVTEKGKDVELRCDPISGHTALYWYRQSLGQGLEFLIYFQGNSAPDKSGLPSDRFSAERTGGSVSTLTIQRTQQEDSAVYLCASSLARGGYEQYFGPGTRLTVT.

The chain employs TRBV12-3 or TRBV12-4 and TRBJ2-7; possible D gene TRBD1, 6 bases. The CDR3 is 15 amino acids. With 6 bases removed from V and 4 bases from J, the gap between germline ends came to 19 bases. The CDR3, as DNA: TGTGCCAGCAGAAAGACAGGTCAGGGATCTTACGAGCAGTACTTC. Translating it yields CASRKTGQGSYEQYF.

This clonotype was found many times. The chain couples TRBV10-3 to TRBJ2-2, with a weak D call TRBD2 (5 bases). The CDR3 loop spans 12 amino acids. Trimming removed 9 bases from V and 5 bases from J, with 10 bases in between. Germline lookup yields CDR1 ENHRY and CDR2 SYGVKD. CDR3 in DNA: TGTGCCATTGGGAGTCCTACCGGGGAGCTGTTTTTT. As protein: CAIGSPTGELFF.

This clonotype came up a few times. A much larger clone is a single base away; this may be a read error. The chain is built from TRBV7-9 and TRBJ2-1, with TRBD1 matching over 7 bases. This CDR3 region has 13 residues. The germline CDR1 and CDR2 sequences are SEHNR and FQNEAQ (reference sequence). V lost 4 bases, J lost 16 bases, and 13 bases stayed unmatched. In DNA, the CDR3 is TGTGCCAGCAGCTCACCTGACAGGGCCGGGGAATTCTTC. It specifies CASSSPDRAGEFF. Full variable domain (missing parts from reference TRBV7-9 and TRBJ2-1): DTGVSQNPRHKITKRGQNVTFRCDPISEHNRLYWYRQTLGQGPEFLTYFQNEAQLEKSRLLSDRFSAERPKGSFSTLEIQRTEQGDSAMYLCASSSPDRAGEFFGPGTRLTVL.

A single count supports this clonotype. A junction end diverges from the germline sequence, so it may reflect a read error. Written as DNA, the CDR3 is TGTGCCAGCAGCTGGGGACCTGGATACACTGAAGCTCTCTTT. Amino acids: CASSWGPGYTEALF. This chain connects TRBV7-2 to TRBJ1-1, with D tentatively TRBD1 (5 bases). CDR1 is SGHTA, CDR2 FQGNSA, per germline. The CDR3 runs 14 residues.

This clonotype was found many times. The gene calls are TRBV6-2 or TRBV6-3 and TRBJ2-2; 9 bases align to TRBD2. This CDR3 is built from 15 residues. The junction had 3 bases not matched to a gene; V was cut back by 6 bases and J by 1 base. The V gene's germline CDR1 is MNHEY and CDR2 SVGEGT. CDR3: CASRRAGGNTGELFF. The CDR3 nucleotides are TGTGCCAGCAGGCGAGCGGGGGGGAACACCGGGGAGCTGTTTTTT.

This clonotype was observed many times. The J gene is TRBJ2-3, the V gene TRBV7-9, with unresolved D. V dropped 1 base and J dropped 0 bases, with 8 bases sitting between them. Germline assignment: CDR1 SEHNR and CDR2 FQNEAQ (reference sequence). This CDR3 is built from 15 residues. CDR3 in amino acids: CASSLVSGSTDTQYF. The CDR3 nucleotides read TGTGCCAGCAGCTTAGTATCAGGTAGCACAGATACGCAGTATTTT.

The genes are TRBV6-5 and TRBJ1-1, with 10 bases aligning to TRBD1. This CDR3 is 15 amino acids long. Germline CDR1 is MNHEY and CDR2 is SVGAGI. J lost 5 bases, V lost 2 bases, and 5 bases had no gene match. The CDR3 coding sequence is TGTGCCAGCAGTTACGGGGGACAGGGGAGGACTGAAGCTTTCTTT. It specifies CASSYGGQGRTEAFF.

This clonotype was seen ten or more times. The chain carries TRBV12-3 or TRBV12-4 and TRBJ2-7, with TRBD2 matching over 7 bases. The ends lost 4 bases at V and 3 bases at J; junction bases unmatched: 6. This CDR3 spans 14 amino acids. CDR3 sequence reads: CASSSAGRLYEQYF. The DNA for the CDR3 is TGTGCCAGCAGTTCAGCGGGACGACTCTACGAGCAGTACTTC.

This clonotype was observed at least ten times. The chain combines TRBV5-8 with TRBJ2-6; D gene unclear. Germline CDR1 is SGHTS and CDR2 is YDEGEE. Trimming stripped 4 bases from V and 0 bases from J, with 11 bases between. This CDR3 contains 16 residues. CDR3 protein: CASSPPTGSGANVLTF. DNA for the CDR3: TGTGCCAGCAGCCCGCCCACGGGCTCTGGGGCCAACGTCCTGACTTTC.

This clonotype came up many times. The CDR3 DNA sequence: TGTGCCAGCAGTAACCGCCACGAGCAGTACTTC. This translates into CASSNRHEQYF. This rearrangement joins TRBV28 to TRBJ2-7; D not resolved. This CDR3 is built from 11 residues. Germline V gene sequence: CDR1 MDHEN, CDR2 SYDVKM. V lost 5 bases to trimming and J lost 5 bases, with 7 bases between them.

Of note for this clonotype: It may be a read error: a sequence one base away is much more abundant. V gene TRBV5-5 combines with J gene TRBJ1-1, with D possibly matching TRBD1 (6 bases). The CDR3 is 15 residues long. Germline V gene sequence: CDR1 SGHKS, CDR2 YYEKEE (reference sequence). CDR3 DNA sequence: TGTGTCAGCAGCTCAGGGGACGGGAGGAACACTGAAGCTTTCTTT. Its translation is CVSSSGDGRNTEAFF.